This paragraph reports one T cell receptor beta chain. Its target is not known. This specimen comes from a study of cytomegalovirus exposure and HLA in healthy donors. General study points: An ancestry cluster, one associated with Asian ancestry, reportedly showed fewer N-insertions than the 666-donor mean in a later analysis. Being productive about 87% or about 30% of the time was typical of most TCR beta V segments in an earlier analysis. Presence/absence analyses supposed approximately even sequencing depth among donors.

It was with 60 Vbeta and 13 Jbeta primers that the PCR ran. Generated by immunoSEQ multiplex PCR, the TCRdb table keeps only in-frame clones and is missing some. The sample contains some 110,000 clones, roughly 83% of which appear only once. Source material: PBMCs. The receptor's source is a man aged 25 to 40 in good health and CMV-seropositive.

In DNA, the CDR3 is TGTGCCAGCAGTGAACAGATCTCTGGGGCCAACGTCCTGACTTTC. Amino acids: CASSEQISGANVLTF. The V and J genes are TRBV6-1 and TRBJ2-6; D not resolved. Trimming stripped 2 bases from V and 0 bases from J, with 5 bases between. This CDR3 is 15 amino acids long. The germline CDR1 and CDR2 sequences are MNHNS and SASEGT.